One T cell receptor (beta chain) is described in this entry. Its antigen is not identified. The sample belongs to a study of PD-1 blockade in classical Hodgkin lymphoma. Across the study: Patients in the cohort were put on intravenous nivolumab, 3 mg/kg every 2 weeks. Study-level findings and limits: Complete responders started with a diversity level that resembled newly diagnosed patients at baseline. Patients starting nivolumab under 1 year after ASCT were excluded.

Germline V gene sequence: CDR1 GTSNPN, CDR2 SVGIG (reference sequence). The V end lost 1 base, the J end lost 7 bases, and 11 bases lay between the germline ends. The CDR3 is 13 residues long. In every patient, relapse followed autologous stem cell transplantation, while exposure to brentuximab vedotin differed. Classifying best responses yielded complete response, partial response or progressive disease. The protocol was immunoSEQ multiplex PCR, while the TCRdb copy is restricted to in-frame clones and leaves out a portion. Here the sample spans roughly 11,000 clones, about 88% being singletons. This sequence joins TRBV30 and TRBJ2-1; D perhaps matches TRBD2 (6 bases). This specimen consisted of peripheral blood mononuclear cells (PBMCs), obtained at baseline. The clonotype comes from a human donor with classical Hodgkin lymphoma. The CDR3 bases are TGTGCCTGGAGTGGGATAGGGAGGAATGAGCAGTTCTTC. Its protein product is CAWSGIGRNEQFF.